These 16 T cell receptor beta chains share one sample of origin, sequenced in a study of blood T cell repertoires in COVID-19. Clones were sequenced by immunoSEQ multiplex PCR, and TCRdb holds only the in-frame ones, with some missing. This table has roughly 60,000 clones, 80% to 95% appearing once. Sequencing was performed on peripheral blood. The origin of the receptors is a woman of 80 years or more with active COVID-19.

The chain links TRBV6-5 to TRBJ2-3; TRBD1 aligns across 7 bases. The junction had 8 bases not matched to a gene; V was cut back by 5 bases and J by 6 bases. The germline gives CDR1 MNHEY, CDR2 SVGAGI. This CDR3 is 14 amino acids long. In nucleotides, the CDR3 is TGTGCCAGCAGTCTCGACAGGGCAGCCGATACGCAGTATTTT. This sequence encodes CASSLDRAADTQYF.

CDR3 coding DNA: TGCGCCAGCAGCTTATGGGGACAGGGGGCTAGCAATCAGCCCCAGCATTTT. It translates to CASSLWGQGASNQPQHF. This chain uses TRBV5-1 with TRBJ1-5, with 12 nucleotides matching TRBD1. CDR3 length equals 17 residues. CDR1 is SGHRS and CDR2 is YFSETQ in the germline V gene. The trim removed 2 bases at V and 0 bases at J, leaving 3 bases unmatched. The full variable domain, its missing parts supplied by reference TRBV5-1 and TRBJ1-5, is KAGVTQTPRYLIKTRGQQVTLSCSPISGHRSVSWYQQTPGQGLQFLFEYFSETQRNKGNFPGRFSGRQFSNSRSEMNVSTLELGDSALYLCASSLWGQGASNQPQHFGDGTRLSIL.

This chain uses TRBV27 with TRBJ1-2; D might be TRBD1 (5 bases). Trimming pared 4 bases from V and 5 bases from J, leaving 20 bases between. This CDR3 spans 16 amino acids. CDR1 is MNHEY, CDR2 SMNVEV, per germline (reference sequence). Written as DNA, the CDR3 is TGTGCCAGCAGTTCTGTGCAGGGTAGAGTTACATATGGCTACACCTTC. It translates to CASSSVQGRVTYGYTF.

The rearrangement uses TRBV28 and TRBJ2-6; D might be TRBD1 (7 bases). V gave up 8 bases and J gave up 0 bases, with 17 bases separating them. CDR1 is MDHEN and CDR2 is SYDVKM in the germline V gene. This CDR3 is built from 17 residues. CDR3 loop: CASSGGGGSSGANVLTF. As DNA, the CDR3 is TGTGCCAGCTCCGGAGGGGGCGGTAGCTCTGGGGCCAACGTCCTGACTTTC.

The genes are TRBV3-1 (or the pseudogene TRBV3-2) and TRBJ2-7, with 7 nucleotides matching TRBD2. Trimming cost V 4 bases and J 3 bases; bases outside gene matches: 9. Germline CDR1 reads LGHDT; CDR2 reads YNNKEL (reference sequence). CDR3 size: 15 residues. Here the CDR3 DNA reads TGTGCCAGCAGCCCCGCAGGCGGGAGAGTCTACGAGCAGTACTTC. Translation: CASSPAGGRVYEQYF.

V and J are TRBV6-6 and TRBJ1-2; TRBD1 agrees at 7 bases. From germline, CDR1 is MNHNY and CDR2 SVGAGI (reference sequence). V shed 0 bases, J shed 3 bases, and the junction held 4 bases outside the gene matches. The CDR3 length is 15 residues. The CDR3 here is CASSYSPGGDYGYTF. CDR3 DNA sequence: TGTGCCAGCAGTTACTCTCCAGGGGGAGACTATGGCTACACCTTC.

DNA for the CDR3: TGTGCCAGCAGCTTAAACGGAGGGGAGACCCAGTACTTC. Translated, it gives CASSLNGGETQYF. V usage is TRBV7-9 and J usage is TRBJ2-5, with D perhaps TRBD2 (6 bases). CDR3 length: 13 residues. The ends were cut back, 2 bases at V and 5 bases at J, with 9 bases in the middle. The germline V gene has CDR1 SEHNR and CDR2 FQNEAQ (reference sequence).

This clone has a single count. V is TRBV3-1 (or the pseudogene TRBV3-2) and J is TRBJ1-2; D ambiguous. Germline loops: CDR1 LGHDT, CDR2 YNNKEL (reference sequence). The V and J ends lost 5 bases and 6 bases respectively, with 13 bases between them. The CDR3 extends over 13 amino acids. CDR3 nucleotide sequence: TGTGCCAGCAGCACCTACGCAGGCCATGGCTACACCTTC. This sequence encodes CASSTYAGHGYTF.

The rearrangement uses TRBV4-1 and TRBJ2-5; 7 positions match TRBD1. After removal of 1 base from V and 0 bases from J, the junction contained 5 bases not matched to a gene. In germline, CDR1 is MGHRA, CDR2 YSYEKL. The CDR3 has 16 amino acids. Here the CDR3 reads CASSQVTGNYQETQYF. CDR3 coding DNA: TGCGCCAGCAGCCAAGTGACAGGGAATTACCAAGAGACCCAGTACTTC.

The chain combines TRBV18 with TRBJ2-3; 7 nucleotides line up with TRBD1. This CDR3 has 14 residues. The germline V gene encodes CDR1 KGHSH and CDR2 LQKENI. The V segment lost 3 bases and the J segment 3 bases; nucleotides outside the gene matches: 3. DNA of the CDR3: TGTGCCAGCTCACCGACAGGGATGACAGATACGCAGTATTTT. Protein: CASSPTGMTDTQYF.

V is TRBV6-5 and J is TRBJ2-2, with 8 bases lining up with TRBD1. Losses at the gene ends were 6 bases for V and 6 bases for J; bases not matched to a gene: 9. Germline-derived CDR1 and CDR2 are MNHEY and SVGAGI. There are 15 residues in the CDR3. CDR3 nucleotides: TGTGCCAGCAGCCCCCGGACAGGGCAGGCCGGGGAGCTGTTTTTT. Its protein is CASSPRTGQAGELFF.

In this sample, this clone turned up a few times. The rearrangement links TRBV24-1 to TRBJ2-2; TRBD1 agrees at 8 bases. CDR3 length equals 15 residues. The germline V gene has CDR1 KGHDR and CDR2 SFDVKD. V was clipped by 6 bases and J by 1 base; unmatched bases: 3. CDR3 amino acids: CATSPGGLNTGELFF. As DNA, the CDR3 is TGTGCCACCAGTCCAGGGGGCTTGAACACCGGGGAGCTGTTTTTT.

This chain connects TRBV5-1 to TRBJ2-1; TRBD2 might be the D (7 bases). Looked up from germline, CDR1 is SGHRS and CDR2 is YFSETQ. Trimming removed 0 bases from V and 9 bases from J, with 16 bases in between. The CDR3 consists of 15 residues. The CDR3 loop is CASSLDGGRGGEQFF. The CDR3 bases are TGCGCCAGCAGCTTGGACGGCGGGAGAGGGGGTGAGCAGTTCTTC. The full variable domain, rest sourced from reference TRBV5-1 and TRBJ2-1, is KAGVTQTPRYLIKTRGQQVTLSCSPISGHRSVSWYQQTPGQGLQFLFEYFSETQRNKGNFPGRFSGRQFSNSRSEMNVSTLELGDSALYLCASSLDGGRGGEQFFGPGTRLTVL.

The rearrangement uses TRBV24-1 and TRBJ2-5; 9 bases line up with TRBD1. V lost 4 bases, J lost 4 bases, and 6 bases stayed unmatched. The CDR3 has 15 amino acids. CDR1 KGHDR and CDR2 SFDVKD come from the germline V gene. The DNA of the CDR3 is TGTGCCACCAGTGACACGGGACAGGGTAGAGAGACCCAGTACTTC. This sequence encodes CATSDTGQGRETQYF.

The genes are TRBV6-2 or TRBV6-3 and TRBJ2-4; D unresolved. The CDR3 is made up of 14 amino acids. The V gene lost 5 bases and the J gene lost 1 base, with 9 bases spanning the gap. Germline CDR1 is MNHEY and CDR2 is SVGEGT. The CDR3 DNA reads as TGTGCCAGCAGTCCCCACGGGGCCAAAAACATTCAGTACTTC. Translation: CASSPHGAKNIQYF.

This clone has just one count. This chain links TRBV5-1 with TRBJ2-7, with 11 bases identical to TRBD1. The V gene end was trimmed by 3 bases and the J gene end by 6 bases; junction bases not matched to a gene: 8. Germline assignment: CDR1 SGHRS and CDR2 YFSETQ. This CDR3 has 15 amino acids. DNA of the CDR3: TGCGCCAGCAGCTCCGGGTCGGGACAGGGGGGCGAGCAGTACTTC. Its protein is CASSSGSGQGGEQYF.